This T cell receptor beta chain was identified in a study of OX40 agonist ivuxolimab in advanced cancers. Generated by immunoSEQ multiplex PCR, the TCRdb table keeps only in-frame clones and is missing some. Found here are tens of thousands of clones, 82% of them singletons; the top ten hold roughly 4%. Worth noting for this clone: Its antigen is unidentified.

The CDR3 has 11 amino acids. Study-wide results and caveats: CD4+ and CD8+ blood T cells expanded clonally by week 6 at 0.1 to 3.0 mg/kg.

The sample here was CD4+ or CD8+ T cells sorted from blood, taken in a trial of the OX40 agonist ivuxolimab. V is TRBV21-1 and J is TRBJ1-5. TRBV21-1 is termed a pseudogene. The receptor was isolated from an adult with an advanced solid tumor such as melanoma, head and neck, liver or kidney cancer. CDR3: CASSIYQPQHF. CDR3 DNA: TGTGCCAGCAGCATTTATCAGCCCCAGCATTTT.